What follows are 18 T cell receptor beta chains derived from one specimen sequenced in a study of radiotherapy plus CTLA-4 blockade in lung cancer. Here immunoSEQ multiplex PCR was the method, and the copy in TCRdb shows in-frame clones only, minus some. The profile shows about 30,000 clones, around three quarters of them singletons. Sequences were derived from peripheral blood, sampled from a patient treated with radiotherapy plus ipilimumab. The origin of the receptors is a human donor with non-small cell lung cancer that progressed on radiotherapy plus ipilimumab.

This clone was detected a few times. The chain is built from TRBV5-1 and TRBJ1-1, with 10 nucleotides matching TRBD1. V was clipped by 4 bases and J by 4 bases; unmatched bases: 7. Germline CDR1 is SGHRS and CDR2 is YFSETQ. This CDR3 contains 15 residues. CDR3: CASSTGQGVITEAFF. CDR3 nucleotide sequence: TGCGCCAGCAGCACCGGACAGGGGGTGATCACTGAAGCTTTCTTT.

CDR3 DNA: TGTGCCAGCAGTGATGGTAGGGGGCTGAGGTCGCAGTATTTT. Protein product: CASSDGRGLRSQYF. The chain couples TRBV2 to TRBJ2-3, with 7 bases fitting TRBD1. Germline trimming cut 3 bases from V and 10 bases from J; bases unmatched to any gene: 10. From germline, CDR1 is SNHLY and CDR2 FYNNEI. The CDR3 contains 14 residues.

The chain recombines TRBV6-1 with TRBJ2-3, with 10 bases identical to TRBD2. CDR3 length: 16 amino acids. CDR1 MNHNS and CDR2 SASEGT come from the germline V gene. Trimming at V came to 3 bases and at J to 2 bases, leaving 5 bases not matched to a gene. CDR3 bases: TGTGCCAGCAGTGACAATAGCGGGAGGACCACAGATACGCAGTATTTT. It yields the protein CASSDNSGRTTDTQYF.

This clone was counted between two and nine times. The rearrangement joins TRBV18 to TRBJ2-3; D might be TRBD2 (6 bases). Trimming cost V 1 base and J 4 bases, with 18 bases left between them. The length of the CDR3 is 17 residues. The germline V gene encodes CDR1 KGHSH and CDR2 LQKENI. The CDR3 region is CASSPQGNMGGADTQYF. The CDR3 region has the DNA TGTGCCAGCTCACCACAGGGGAATATGGGAGGAGCAGATACGCAGTATTTT.

The chain employs TRBV2 and TRBJ2-2; D may be TRBD1 (6 bases). The CDR3 spans 15 residues. Germline V gives CDR1 SNHLY, CDR2 FYNNEI. V shed 6 bases and J shed 7 bases, with 18 bases lying between them. The CDR3 is CASRDQGKGDGELFF. The CDR3 coding sequence is TGTGCCAGCAGGGACCAGGGGAAGGGTGACGGGGAGCTGTTTTTT. The entire variable domain, with the rest obtained from reference TRBV2 and TRBJ2-2, is as follows: EPEVTQTPSHQVTQMGQEVILRCVPISNHLYFYWYRQILGQKVEFLVSFYNNEISEKSEIFDDQFSVERPDGSNFTLKIRSTKLEDSAMYFCASRDQGKGDGELFFGEGSRLTVL.

This clone was seen a few times. The V gene is TRBV5-1, the J gene TRBJ2-7, with 7 bases matching TRBD1. V lost 0 bases to trimming and J lost 3 bases; unmatched junction nucleotides: 6. The CDR3 spans 15 residues. In germline, CDR1 is SGHRS, CDR2 YFSETQ. The CDR3 DNA follows: TGCGCCAGCAGCTTGGATCCGAGGGACAGCTACGAGCAGTACTTC. Residues: CASSLDPRDSYEQYF.

About this clone: At one of its ends the junction is not consistent with the germline gene, which may arise from a read error. V and J are TRBV18 and TRBJ1-2; D remains unclear. Germline V gene sequence: CDR1 KGHSH, CDR2 LQKENI. CDR3 length: 13 residues. CDR3 sequence reads: CATSGGGDWGYTF. The CDR3 DNA sequence: TGTGCCACCTCAGGAGGTGGGGATTGGGGCTACACCTTC.

The rearrangement joins TRBV7-9 to TRBJ2-5; D may correspond to TRBD1 or TRBD2 (6 bases each). Germline assignment: CDR1 SEHNR and CDR2 FQNEAQ (reference sequence). CDR3 length: 13 amino acids. Trimming cost V 0 bases and J 5 bases, with 7 bases left between them. CDR3: CASSLAGGETQYF. CDR3 DNA sequence: TGTGCCAGCAGCTTAGCAGGGGGGGAGACCCAGTACTTC.

CDR3 bases: TGCGCCAGCAGCTTGGGGCCGGGACAGGGGTTGAGCGAGCAGTACTTC. Protein: CASSLGPGQGLSEQYF. The chain joins TRBV5-1 to TRBJ2-7; 10 bases are shared with TRBD1. The CDR3 covers 16 residues. Germline CDR1 reads SGHRS; CDR2 reads YFSETQ. Trimming at V came to 0 bases and at J to 6 bases, leaving 9 bases not matched to a gene.

The J gene is TRBJ2-3, the V gene TRBV9; 10 bases map to TRBD1. CDR3 length: 16 amino acids. Germline CDR1 and CDR2: SGDLS and YYNGEE. The ends lost 5 bases at V and 0 bases at J; junction bases unmatched: 6. CDR3 coding DNA: TGTGCCAGCAGTAGGGGACAGGGGCATAGCACAGATACGCAGTATTTT. It encodes CASSRGQGHSTDTQYF.

The chain has TRBV27 and TRBJ1-2; D possibly corresponds to TRBD1 (6 bases). The ends were cut back, 0 bases at V and 3 bases at J, with 14 bases in the middle. Germline V gives CDR1 MNHEY, CDR2 SMNVEV (reference sequence). The CDR3 loop spans 16 amino acids. The CDR3 DNA is TGTGCCAGCAGTTTATCGCCTATACAGGGACACTATGGCTACACCTTC. Its protein product is CASSLSPIQGHYGYTF.

This chain connects TRBV5-1 to TRBJ2-5, with 14 bases matching TRBD2. The V segment lost 4 bases and the J segment 5 bases; nucleotides outside the gene matches: 7. This CDR3 has 16 residues. CDR1 and CDR2 from the germline V gene are SGHRS and YFSETQ. Here the CDR3 DNA reads TGCGCCAGCAGCAGAGGGACTAGCGGGAGTGGCGAGACCCAGTACTTC. Translating gives CASSRGTSGSGETQYF. Combining the CDR3 with reference TRBV5-1 and TRBJ2-5 gives the whole variable domain KAGVTQTPRYLIKTRGQQVTLSCSPISGHRSVSWYQQTPGQGLQFLFEYFSETQRNKGNFPGRFSGRQFSNSRSEMNVSTLELGDSALYLCASSRGTSGSGETQYFGPGTRLLVL.

This clone was seen just once. The V and J genes are TRBV28 and TRBJ2-7; possible D gene TRBD1, 6 bases. The CDR3 runs to 16 residues. Germline V CDR1 and CDR2: MDHEN, SYDVKM. Trimming shortened V by 4 bases and J by 2 bases, and 18 bases separated the two germline ends. CDR3 bases: TGTGCCAGCAGTTCCTACTGGTATGGGACAACCTACGAGCAGTACTTC. Encoded protein: CASSSYWYGTTYEQYF.

The chain has TRBV2 and TRBJ2-7; D is undetermined. Germline CDR1 reads SNHLY; CDR2 reads FYNNEI. V lost 2 bases and J lost 6, with 8 bases in between. This CDR3 is 12 amino acids long. This CDR3 is CASSETRFEQYF. The CDR3 nucleotides are TGTGCCAGCAGTGAAACACGCTTCGAGCAGTACTTC.

The chain employs TRBV21-1 and TRBJ2-5; TRBD2 is taken as the D call from the table, unchecked against the DNA. TRBV21-1 is assigned pseudogene status. The CDR3 contains 19 residues. CDR3 sequence (DNA): TGTGCCAGCAGCAAAGCTAAGAAATCGACTAGCGACTACCAAGAGACCCAGTACTTC. Translating it yields CASSKAKKSTSDYQETQYF.

The V and J genes are TRBV20-1 and TRBJ2-5; 7 bases are a match to TRBD2. The germline CDR1 and CDR2 sequences are DFQATT and SNEGSKA (reference sequence). The V and J ends lost 5 bases and 5 bases, in that order; junction bases with no gene match: 2. The CDR3 contains 11 residues. CDR3 amino acids: CSAAGDETQYF. CDR3 nucleotides: TGCAGTGCTGCGGGAGACGAGACCCAGTACTTC.

The V and J genes are TRBV9 and TRBJ2-3, with 9 bases identical to TRBD1. The CDR3 is 15 amino acids. The junction had 7 bases not matched to a gene; V was cut back by 4 bases and J by 4 bases. Per germline, CDR1 SGDLS and CDR2 YYNGEE. This CDR3 reads CASSNDRGVADTQYF. DNA of the CDR3: TGTGCCAGCAGCAATGACAGGGGGGTCGCAGATACGCAGTATTTT.

The CDR3 sequence is CASSFGGADTQYF. In DNA form, the CDR3 reads TGTGCCAGCAGCTTTGGGGGGGCGGATACGCAGTATTTT. The chain has TRBV5-4 and TRBJ2-3, with a weak D call TRBD2 (7 bases). The CDR3 is made up of 13 amino acids. CDR1 is SGHNT, CDR2 YYREEE, per germline (reference sequence). V gave up 2 bases and J gave up 6 bases, with 10 bases separating them.